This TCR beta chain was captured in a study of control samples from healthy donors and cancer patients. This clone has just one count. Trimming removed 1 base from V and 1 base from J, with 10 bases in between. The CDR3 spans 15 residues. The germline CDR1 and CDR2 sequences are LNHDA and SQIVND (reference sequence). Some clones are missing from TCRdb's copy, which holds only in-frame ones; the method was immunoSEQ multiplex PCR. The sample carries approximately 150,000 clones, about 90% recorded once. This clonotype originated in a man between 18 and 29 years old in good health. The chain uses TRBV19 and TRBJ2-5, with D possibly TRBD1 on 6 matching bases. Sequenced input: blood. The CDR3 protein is CASSIGRDIQETQYF. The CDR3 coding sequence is TGTGCCAGTAGTATAGGTAGGGACATCCAAGAGACCCAGTACTTC.